The clone carrying this TCR beta chain was picked up one time. These data come from a study of blood T cell repertoires in COVID-19. The CDR3 contains 13 residues. V lost 5 bases and J 8 bases, leaving 12 bases between the germline ends. CDR1 MNHEY and CDR2 SVGEGT come from the germline V gene. Sequencing was performed with immunoSEQ multiplex PCR; in TCRdb, only in-frame clones are kept and a portion is missing. The table lists roughly 75,000 clones, about 86% of them singletons. Sequenced sample: peripheral blood. The TCR sequence derives from an elderly man in a cohort sampled during active COVID-19. The rearrangement links TRBV6-2 or TRBV6-3 to TRBJ2-2, with D possibly matching TRBD2 (6 bases). CDR3 DNA: TGTGCCAGCAGTAAACCAGGGAGGGGGGAGCTGTTTTTT. It specifies CASSKPGRGELFF.